This TCR beta chain was documented in a study of T cell responses to AZD1222 COVID-19 vaccine. Findings and caveats of the study: Most donors were white British and more were female, and clonal diversity was possibly underestimated. It was only after the peak T cell response that any repertoires were sampled.

Concerning this clone itself: As yet, its antigen is unknown.

TCRdb's copy holds only in-frame clones and misses some; the assay was immunoSEQ multiplex PCR. The data contain roughly 170,000 clones, around nine tenths of them singletons. The CDR3 runs 14 residues. The V segment lost 3 bases and the J segment 4 bases; nucleotides outside the gene matches: 2. CDR1 is LNHDA and CDR2 is SQIVND in the germline V gene (reference sequence). Sequences were derived from peripheral blood, sampled on day 0 of AZD1222 vaccination. This clonotype was obtained from an adult in good health. The V call is TRBV19, the J call TRBJ2-1; TRBD2 aligns across 8 bases. The CDR3 here is CASSIGGAYNEQFF. CDR3 in DNA: TGTGCCAGTAGTATCGGGGGGGCTTACAATGAGCAGTTCTTC.